Listed below are T cell receptor beta chains from one sample, sequenced in a study of cytomegalovirus exposure and HLA in healthy donors. Measured with immunoSEQ multiplex PCR; TCRdb has only the in-frame clones, and not every one. The data contain 100,000 or so clones, about 85% of them singletons. Sequenced material: PBMCs. The receptors originated from a woman under 30 in good health and CMV-seropositive. Each CDR3 is given without its conserved first and last residue.

TRBJ1-2	TRBV9	ASSVEGGGGGYT
TRBJ2-1	TRBV4-1	ASSQPTSGRAREQF
TRBJ2-7	TRBV10-1	ASSESKIGTVEQY
TRBJ2-7	TRBV9	ASSRGQAYSYEQY
TRBJ2-7	TRBV19	ASSIRTGTYEQY
TRBJ2-5	TRBV2	ASRYQETQY
TRBJ2-3	TRBV19	ASSKRRAGEARDTQY
TRBJ2-7	TRBV5-6	ASSLGASGIESYEQY
TRBJ1-3	TRBV10-2	ASSEGAGNTIY
TRBJ1-4	TRBV7-8	ASSPLDQGEKLF
TRBJ2-7	TRBV7-9	ASRPGTSGGYEQY
TRBJ1-1	TRBV5-1	ASTPDRGFTEAF
TRBJ1-6	TRBV4-1	ASSQAPKGDRGSPLH
TRBJ2-5	TRBV5-6	ASSLEASGGLRETQY
TRBJ2-3	TRBV5-6	ASSLQGGPDTQY
TRBJ1-1	TRBV11-3	ASSLQGDTEAF
TRBJ1-4	TRBV6-1	ASSDGQGAFEKLF
TRBJ2-1	TRBV19	ASSIIRGNEQF
TRBJ1-6	TRBV28	ASSLSGDSPLH
TRBJ1-6	TRBV9	ASSVKRDSPLH
TRBJ2-5	TRBV10-2	ASNWGSRTRTETQY
TRBJ1-4	TRBV6-1	ASSDRQGMEKLF
TRBJ2-6	TRBV6-1	ASSARSGANVLT
TRBJ1-3	TRBV4-1	ASSQDHRGSGNTIY
TRBJ1-1	TRBV11-3	ASSPRWTEAF
TRBJ2-1	TRBV28	ASSSGAGDRNEQF
TRBJ2-7	TRBV5-3	ARSLFPPQSDRVNEQY
TRBJ2-6	TRBV19	ASSIRQGLTSRSGANVLT
TRBJ1-2	TRBV19	ASSPRQGVWYGYT
TRBJ1-6	TRBV28	ASNLGQDNSPLH
TRBJ2-5	TRBV2	ASSVTSGQETQY